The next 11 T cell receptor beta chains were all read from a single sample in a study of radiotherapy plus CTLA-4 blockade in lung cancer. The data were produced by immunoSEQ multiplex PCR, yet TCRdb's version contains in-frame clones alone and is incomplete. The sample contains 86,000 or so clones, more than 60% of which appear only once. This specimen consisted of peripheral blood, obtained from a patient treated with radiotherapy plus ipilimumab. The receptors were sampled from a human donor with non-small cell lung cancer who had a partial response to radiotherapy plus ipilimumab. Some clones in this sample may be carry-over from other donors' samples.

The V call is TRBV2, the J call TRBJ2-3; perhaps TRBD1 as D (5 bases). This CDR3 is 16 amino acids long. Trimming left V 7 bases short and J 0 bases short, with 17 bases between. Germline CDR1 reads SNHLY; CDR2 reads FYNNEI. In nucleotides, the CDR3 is TGTGCCAGCAAAGCCCGGACAAGGGCAAGCACAGATACGCAGTATTTT. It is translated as CASKARTRASTDTQYF.

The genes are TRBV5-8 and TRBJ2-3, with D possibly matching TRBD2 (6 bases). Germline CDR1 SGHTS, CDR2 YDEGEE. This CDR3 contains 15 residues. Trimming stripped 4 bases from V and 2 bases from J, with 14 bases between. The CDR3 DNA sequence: TGTGCCAGCAGCCTTCGACTAGGCCCCACAGATACGCAGTATTTT. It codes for CASSLRLGPTDTQYF.

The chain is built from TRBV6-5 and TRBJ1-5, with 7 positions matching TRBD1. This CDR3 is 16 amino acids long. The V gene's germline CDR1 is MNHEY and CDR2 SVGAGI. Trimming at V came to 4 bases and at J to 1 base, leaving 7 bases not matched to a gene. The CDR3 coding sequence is TGTGCCAGCAGTTCACAGGGGAGATGGAGCAATCAGCCCCAGCATTTT. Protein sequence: CASSSQGRWSNQPQHF.

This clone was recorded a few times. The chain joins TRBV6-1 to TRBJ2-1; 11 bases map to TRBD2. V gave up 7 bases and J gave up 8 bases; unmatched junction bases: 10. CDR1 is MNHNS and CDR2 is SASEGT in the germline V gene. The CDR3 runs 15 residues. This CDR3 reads CASNRVAGGPDEQFF. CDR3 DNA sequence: TGTGCCAGCAACAGGGTAGCGGGAGGGCCCGATGAGCAGTTCTTC.

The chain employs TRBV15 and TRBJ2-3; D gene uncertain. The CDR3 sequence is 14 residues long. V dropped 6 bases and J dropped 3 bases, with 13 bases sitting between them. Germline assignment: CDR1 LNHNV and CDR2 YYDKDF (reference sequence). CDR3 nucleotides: TGTGCCACCAGAACCCAGACTTGGACAGATACGCAGTATTTT. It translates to CATRTQTWTDTQYF. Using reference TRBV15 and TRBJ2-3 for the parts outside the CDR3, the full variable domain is DAMVIQNPRYQVTQFGKPVTLSCSQTLNHNVMYWYQQKSSQAPKLLFHYYDKDFNNEADTPDNFQSRRPNTSFCFLDIRSPGLGDTAMYLCATRTQTWTDTQYFGPGTRLTVL.

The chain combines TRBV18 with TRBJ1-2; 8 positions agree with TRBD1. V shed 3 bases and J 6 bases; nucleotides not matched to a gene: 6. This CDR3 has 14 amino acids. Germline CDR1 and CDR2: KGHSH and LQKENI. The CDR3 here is CASSPHQGADGYTF. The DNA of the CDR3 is TGTGCCAGCTCACCGCATCAGGGGGCGGATGGCTACACCTTC.

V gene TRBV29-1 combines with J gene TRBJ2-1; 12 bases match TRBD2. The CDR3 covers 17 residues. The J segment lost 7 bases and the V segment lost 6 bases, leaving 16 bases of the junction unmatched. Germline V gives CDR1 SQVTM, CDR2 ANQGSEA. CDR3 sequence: CSVEPSGGGTSRNEQFF. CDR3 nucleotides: TGCAGCGTCGAACCTAGCGGGGGGGGAACCTCACGTAATGAGCAGTTCTTC.

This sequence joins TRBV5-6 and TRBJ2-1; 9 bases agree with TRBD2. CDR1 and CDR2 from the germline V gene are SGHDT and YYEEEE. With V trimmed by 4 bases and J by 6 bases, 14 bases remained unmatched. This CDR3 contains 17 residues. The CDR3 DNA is TGTGCCAGCAGCCGGGGACCCATAGCGGGGGCTTTCAATGAGCAGTTCTTC. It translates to CASSRGPIAGAFNEQFF.

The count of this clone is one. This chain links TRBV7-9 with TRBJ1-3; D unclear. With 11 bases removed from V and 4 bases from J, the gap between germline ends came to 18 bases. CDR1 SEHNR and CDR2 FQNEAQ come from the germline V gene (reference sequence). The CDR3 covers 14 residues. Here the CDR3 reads CAAESGVRGNTIYF. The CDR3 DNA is TGTGCCGCTGAGTCTGGAGTAAGAGGAAACACCATATATTTT.

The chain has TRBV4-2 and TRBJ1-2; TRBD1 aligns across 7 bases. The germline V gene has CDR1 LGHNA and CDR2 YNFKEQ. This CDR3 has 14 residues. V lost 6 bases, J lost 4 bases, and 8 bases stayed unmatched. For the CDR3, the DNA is TGTGCCAGCAGGCCCCCAGGGGGAACCTATGGCTACACCTTC. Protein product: CASRPPGGTYGYTF.

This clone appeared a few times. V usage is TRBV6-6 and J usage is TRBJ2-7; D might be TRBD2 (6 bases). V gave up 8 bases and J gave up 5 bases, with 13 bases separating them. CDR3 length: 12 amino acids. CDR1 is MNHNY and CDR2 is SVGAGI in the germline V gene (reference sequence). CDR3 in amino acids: CASCGASDEQYF. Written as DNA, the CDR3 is TGTGCCAGCTGCGGGGCCAGCGACGAGCAGTACTTC.